Presented here are 6 T cell receptor beta chains from one specimen sequenced in a study of T cells after yellow fever vaccination. One entry per CDR3 protein results from TCRdb running MiXCR on the 5' RACE reads. Among 300,000 to 400,000 distinct CDR3 sequences, approximately 5.7% were seen once, and the ten largest hold over 12%. Sequenced material: PBMCs, taken 5 days after the yellow fever booster vaccination. The receptors here all came from a man aged 25 to 40 who received the YFV17D yellow fever vaccine.

There are many counts of this clonotype. This chain links TRBV20-1 with TRBJ2-5, with a weak D call TRBD1 (6 bases). V lost 3 bases and J lost 7, with 15 bases in between. CDR1 is DFQATT and CDR2 is SNEGSKA in the germline V gene (reference sequence). The CDR3 is made up of 13 amino acids. CDR3 DNA sequence: TGCAGTGCTAGTTTCGCGGACAGTGGGACCCAGTACTTC. The encoded protein is CSASFADSGTQYF.

This clonotype was counted at least ten times. The gene calls are TRBV7-8 and TRBJ2-2, with 7 bases lining up with TRBD1. After removal of 0 bases from V and 4 bases from J, the junction contained 5 bases not matched to a gene. CDR3 length equals 16 residues. Germline V gives CDR1 SGHVS, CDR2 FQNEAQ. In nucleotides, the CDR3 is TGTGCCAGCAGCTTAGCAACAGGGGTCAGCACCGGGGAGCTGTTTTTT. Encoded protein: CASSLATGVSTGELFF.

This clonotype was picked up many times. The CDR3: CSAREEIKAGAGELFF. CDR3 DNA: TGCAGTGCTAGAGAAGAAATAAAGGCGGGGGCCGGGGAGCTGTTTTTT. The chain joins TRBV20-1 to TRBJ2-2; 7 bases map to TRBD2. Trimming at V came to 0 bases and at J to 6 bases, leaving 10 bases not matched to a gene. Germline-derived CDR1 and CDR2 are DFQATT and SNEGSKA (reference sequence). CDR3 length equals 16 residues.

This sequence joins TRBV19 and TRBJ2-7, with a possible D match to TRBD2 (5 bases). This CDR3 spans 14 amino acids. V lost 6 bases and J lost 5, with 17 bases in between. Per germline, CDR1 LNHDA and CDR2 SQIVND (reference sequence). The CDR3 sequence: CASSNTGVRHEQYF. DNA for the CDR3: TGTGCCAGTAGCAACACCGGGGTTCGACACGAGCAGTACTTC.

V and J are TRBV7-8 and TRBJ1-4; weak D call: TRBD1 (5 bases). Trimming removed 0 bases at V and 8 bases at J, with 16 bases between. The CDR3 has 16 residues. Germline values: CDR1 SGHVS, CDR2 FQNEAQ. The CDR3: CASSLAPGLTPEKLFF. DNA of the CDR3: TGTGCCAGCAGCTTAGCCCCGGGACTTACTCCGGAAAAACTGTTTTTT.

This clonotype was found many times. The V gene is TRBV20-1, the J gene TRBJ2-1; the match to TRBD1 covers 8 bases. Germline-derived CDR1 and CDR2 are DFQATT and SNEGSKA (reference sequence). This CDR3 is 15 amino acids long. V lost 5 bases, J lost 0 bases, and 6 bases stayed unmatched. The DNA of the CDR3 is TGCAGTGCTCCTACCGGACAGGGCTCCTACAATGAGCAGTTCTTC. This codes for CSAPTGQGSYNEQFF.